The present TCR beta chain was sequenced within a study of blood T cell repertoires in COVID-19. Using immunoSEQ multiplex PCR, the repertoire was profiled, and TCRdb retains in-frame clones only, with some absent. The table records roughly 400,000 clones, around nine tenths of them present only once. The count of this clone is one. This CDR3 has 13 residues. The J segment lost 5 bases and the V segment lost 6 bases, leaving 1 base of the junction unmatched. CDR1 and CDR2 from the germline V gene are SNHLY and FYNNEI. This clonotype was sampled from a woman aged 18-35 years who had been exposed to COVID-19. The V gene is TRBV2, the J gene TRBJ2-3; TRBD2 agrees at 11 bases. The source material was PBMCs or T cells enriched from blood (not recorded which). The CDR3 loop is CASRGTSGDTQYF. The CDR3 coding sequence is TGTGCCAGCAGGGGGACTAGCGGAGATACGCAGTATTTT.